This T cell receptor beta chain was observed in a study of blood T cells in healthy people across ages (dated by TCRdb to between 2015 and 2017). Some background on the complete study: In model experiments, roughly one uniquely barcoded TCR beta cDNA molecule per two T cells was captured by template switching. The study measured age-related changes in TCR beta repertoire diversity using deep sequencing normalized with unique cDNA molecular identifiers. To avoid experimental bias, donors of different ages were randomly spread across the sequencing lanes. The study analyzed two additional independent replicas of 1 million unique cDNA reads from the same blood draw for two donors, one aged 18 to 29 and one aged 80 or older. The donors were split into four age groups: young (average 16 years), middle-aged (roughly 39), aged (more than 55) and long-lived (more than 80). General findings and caveats noted by the study authors: As age increased, observed TCR beta diversity per million T cells dropped in a roughly linear way, and a significant reduction was already evident by age about 36. Observed TCR beta diversity correlated strongly with the percentage of naive T cells measured by flow cytometry. Because donor CMV infection status was unknown, age-related changes in expanded clonotypes were potentially confounded. Compared with the aged group, the long-lived group had more naive CD4+ T cells, fewer expanded clones and increased TCR diversity, a pattern suggesting age selection. Total diversity estimates from one million sequenced T cells were considered lower bounds and underestimates. Conclusive comparison of naive and antigen-experienced compartments was prevented by the profiling of bulk unsorted PBMCs.

This clonotype was found once. Its antigen remains undetermined. Base-call qualities are not available, and no considerably larger clone is one nucleotide away. From a lookup of the germline V gene (reference sequence), CDR1 and CDR2 are DFQATT and SNEGSKA. Reading from cysteine to phenylalanine, the CDR3 counts 15 amino acids. The read is trimmed to its CDR3 DNA, 45 bases read in frame from base 1. Libraries were built with 5' RACE. The sequencing machine was an Illumina HiSeq 2500. A second PCR of about 6 to 11 cycles was performed with a sample-barcoded 5' primer and a J-beta primer mix. A template-switch 5' adaptor carrying 12 random nucleotides introduced a unique molecular identifier onto each TCR beta cDNA molecule. At least 2.5 million CDR3-containing paired-end reads were obtained from each sample. All of the RNA was converted into first-strand cDNA using the Mint cDNA synthesis kit, with a TRBC-specific oligonucleotide serving as the primer. After uracil-DNA glycosylase treatment, a first 18-cycle PCR used universal primers M1SS and BC2_uni_R on all cDNA. The paper's data handling went like this. Each sample was normalized by randomly selecting 1 million high-quality reads, each carrying a distinct molecular identifier. Instead of being binned into consensus sequences, reads that shared molecular identifiers were thrown out. CDR3 identification, clonotype clustering and error correction used MiTCR with a Q25 quality threshold and the strictest error-elimination algorithm. A nonparametric unseen species model with Euler transformation was used to estimate a lower bound on total TCR beta diversity. TCRdb passed the public sequencing reads through fastp at Q25 and MiXCR, retaining productive beta sequences. CDR3 protein duplicates are merged, each entry listing the most common genes and DNA. It is TCRdb's table, rather than the study itself, that gives the V and J calls and clone size. The sample records some 900,000 distinct CDR3 sequences, about 48% of which are singletons. The ten biggest clones cover around an eighth of the sample.

Donors were 35 to 40 systemically healthy Caucasian individuals from Russia aged roughly 6 to 90 years. Ten milliliters of peripheral blood were drawn from each donor into EDTA-treated Vacutainer tubes. Ficoll-Paque density-gradient centrifugation was used to isolate PBMCs, with at least 6.5 million per sample. Trizol reagent was used to extract total RNA from the PBMCs, yielding at least 5 micrograms per sample. The percentages of naive CD45RAhigh/CD27high T cells were determined by flow cytometry on a PBMC aliquot from every donor. This receptor was taken from a man aged 30 to 39 in good health. The chain uses TRBV20-1 and TRBJ2-5; the D gene is perhaps TRBD1, from 6 matching bases. The better agreement between TRBJ2-7 and the DNA end casts doubt on the J call. Sequencing was performed on blood. The CDR3 region has the sequence CSARVGARVSGEQYF. The base sequence is TGCAGTGCTAGAGTGGGGGCCAGGGTGTCTGGCGAGCAGTACTTC.